A single sample is the source of the 27 T cell receptor beta chains below, sequenced in a study of blood T cell repertoires in COVID-19. Generated by immunoSEQ multiplex PCR, the TCRdb table keeps only in-frame clones and is missing some. The profile shows some 150,000 clones, about 85% of them singletons. What was sequenced was PBMCs or T cells enriched from blood (not recorded which). These receptors all stem from a woman in her 40s who had recovered from COVID-19.

This chain connects TRBV5-1 to TRBJ1-2, with 8 positions matching TRBD1. This CDR3 is built from 17 residues. CDR1 and CDR2 (germline): SGHRS, YFSETQ. Trimming cost V 1 base and J 7 bases; bases outside gene matches: 15. In DNA form, the CDR3 reads TGCGCCAGCAGCTTGATCCGGACAGGGCCTCGGATGGCTGGCTACACCTTC. It is translated as CASSLIRTGPRMAGYTF.

The J gene is TRBJ2-3, the V gene TRBV7-9; 9 bases align to TRBD2. CDR3 size: 16 residues. The V and J ends lost 1 base and 4 bases, in that order; junction bases with no gene match: 6. Germline lookup yields CDR1 SEHNR and CDR2 FQNEAQ (reference sequence). The CDR3 nucleotides are TGTGCCAGCAGCTTAGATGGCGGGAGGGCCCCAGATACGCAGTATTTT. Translation gives CASSLDGGRAPDTQYF. Looking up the rest from reference TRBV7-9 and TRBJ2-3 gives the full variable domain: DTGVSQNPRHKITKRGQNVTFRCDPISEHNRLYWYRQTLGQGPEFLTYFQNEAQLEKSRLLSDRFSAERPKGSFSTLEIQRTEQGDSAMYLCASSLDGGRAPDTQYFGPGTRLTVL.

This rearrangement joins TRBV25-1 to TRBJ2-1; maybe TRBD2 (6 bases). Germline CDR1 and CDR2: MGHDK and SYGVNS. V shed 6 bases and J shed 0 bases, with 9 bases lying between them. The CDR3 sequence is 14 residues long. Here the CDR3 DNA reads TGTGCCAGCAGCCGGGAGAGCTCCTACAATGAGCAGTTCTTC. Its translation: CASSRESSYNEQFF.

This clone appeared a single time. The chain combines TRBV9 with TRBJ1-1; 7 bases match TRBD1. V was clipped by 6 bases and J by 4 bases; unmatched bases: 12. The germline V gene has CDR1 SGDLS and CDR2 YYNGEE. This CDR3 spans 15 amino acids. The CDR3 is CASTPGRGKSTEAFF. DNA of the CDR3: TGTGCCAGCACCCCCGGCAGGGGGAAGAGCACTGAAGCTTTCTTT.

On this clone: The same CDR3 is also encoded by other DNA sequences in this sample. CDR3 bases: TGTGCCAGCAGTAGGGGACAGTACAATCAGCCCCAGCATTTT. Protein product: CASSRGQYNQPQHF. The gene calls are TRBV6-5 and TRBJ1-5; 7 nucleotides agree with TRBD1. CDR3 length equals 14 residues. CDR1 is MNHEY and CDR2 is SVGAGI in the germline V gene. After removal of 5 bases from V and 3 bases from J, the junction contained 4 bases not matched to a gene.

This chain joins TRBV19 and TRBJ1-5; D possibly corresponds to TRBD1 (5 bases). The V gene lost 3 bases and the J gene lost 2 bases, with 5 bases spanning the gap. The CDR3 is made up of 13 amino acids. Germline V gene sequence: CDR1 LNHDA, CDR2 SQIVND (reference sequence). The chain's CDR3 is CASSMTGNQPQHF. The CDR3 nucleotides read TGTGCCAGTAGTATGACAGGCAATCAGCCCCAGCATTTT.

V usage is TRBV27 and J usage is TRBJ1-1, with 8 bases fitting TRBD1. The CDR3 has 17 amino acids. The V gene's germline CDR1 is MNHEY and CDR2 SMNVEV (reference sequence). The V segment lost 5 bases and the J segment 6 bases; nucleotides outside the gene matches: 17. Written as DNA, the CDR3 is TGTGCCAGCAGTGCCACGGGGCAGACAGGGGCAGGGGCTGAAGCTTTCTTT. It translates to CASSATGQTGAGAEAFF.

This clone came up a few times. The rearrangement joins TRBV5-6 to TRBJ1-2; TRBD1 aligns across 7 bases. J was trimmed by 5 bases and V by 2 bases; bases with no gene match: 18. The CDR3 spans 18 residues. Germline values: CDR1 SGHDT, CDR2 YYEEEE. The CDR3 sequence: CASSFNPSGTEIPYGYTF. In nucleotides, the CDR3 is TGTGCCAGCAGCTTTAACCCCTCTGGGACAGAGATCCCTTATGGCTACACCTTC.

V gene TRBV4-1 combines with J gene TRBJ1-3; TRBD1 might be the D (6 bases). From germline, CDR1 is MGHRA and CDR2 YSYEKL. The CDR3 spans 18 residues. Between the trimmed V and J ends, which lost 3 bases and 0 bases, there was a span of 18 bases. CDR3 bases: TGCGCCAGCAGCCACCAGACAGGTCAAAGGCCCTCTGGAAACACCATATATTTT. This sequence encodes CASSHQTGQRPSGNTIYF.

The genes are TRBV30 and TRBJ1-1, with D unclear. Germline-derived CDR1 and CDR2 are GTSNPN and SVGIG (reference sequence). This CDR3 region has 13 residues. Deletions cut 2 bases from V and 3 bases from J, with 10 bases between. The CDR3 nucleotides read TGTGCCTGGAGTTACGCATCAGACACTGAAGCTTTCTTT. This translates into CAWSYASDTEAFF.

This chain links TRBV4-1 with TRBJ2-1; 12 nucleotides align to TRBD2. J gave up 6 bases and V 3 bases, and 3 bases lay outside the gene matches. This CDR3 comprises 15 residues. The germline V gene has CDR1 MGHRA and CDR2 YSYEKL. CDR3: CASSQLAGGPNEQFF. CDR3 DNA: TGCGCCAGCAGCCAGCTAGCGGGGGGGCCCAATGAGCAGTTCTTC.

This sequence joins TRBV27 and TRBJ1-1; D is undetermined. The germline V gene encodes CDR1 MNHEY and CDR2 SMNVEV (reference sequence). Trimming pared 3 bases from V and 1 base from J, leaving 6 bases between. The CDR3 loop spans 13 amino acids. The CDR3 nucleotides read TGTGCCAGCAGTTTCAACACGAACACTGAAGCTTTCTTT. This codes for CASSFNTNTEAFF.

The rearrangement uses TRBV7-8 and TRBJ1-5; TRBD1 might be the D (5 bases). The CDR3 extends over 14 amino acids. The V end lost 2 bases, the J end lost 8 bases, and 13 bases lay between the germline ends. CDR1 and CDR2 from the germline V gene are SGHVS and FQNEAQ. Here the CDR3 reads CASSLQGSLEPQHF. CDR3 coding DNA: TGTGCCAGCAGCTTACAGGGCAGTTTGGAGCCCCAGCATTTT.

This clone has just a few counts. V usage is TRBV6-5 and J usage is TRBJ1-5; TRBD1 aligns across 7 bases. The CDR3 runs to 14 residues. J was trimmed by 5 bases and V by 7 bases; bases with no gene match: 8. CDR1 and CDR2 (germline): MNHEY, SVGAGI. CDR3 nucleotides: TGTGCCAGCATCAGGGACAGTGATTATCAGCCCCAGCATTTT. As protein: CASIRDSDYQPQHF.

This chain links TRBV3-1 (or the pseudogene TRBV3-2) with TRBJ2-3; 7 nucleotides match TRBD2. The CDR3 has 16 residues. The V gene's germline CDR1 is LGHDT and CDR2 YNNKEL (reference sequence). Trimming took 1 base from V and 5 from J; bases not matched to a gene: 9. This chain's CDR3 is CASSQGGTNIVDTQYF. The CDR3 DNA sequence: TGTGCCAGCAGCCAAGGCGGGACTAATATTGTAGATACGCAGTATTTT.

The V gene is TRBV7-9, the J gene TRBJ2-1, with TRBD2 matching over 11 bases. CDR1 is SEHNR and CDR2 is FQNEAQ in the germline V gene (reference sequence). The CDR3 contains 14 residues. V dropped 6 bases and J dropped 8; count of bases not matched to a gene: 6. CDR3 sequence reads: CASRSSGRADEQFF. CDR3 nucleotide sequence: TGTGCCAGCAGAAGTAGCGGGAGGGCCGATGAGCAGTTCTTC.

This chain uses TRBV4-1 with TRBJ1-1; the match to TRBD1 covers 8 bases. Germline V gene sequence: CDR1 MGHRA, CDR2 YSYEKL. The CDR3 has 18 amino acids. J was trimmed by 1 base and V by 3 bases; bases with no gene match: 13. CDR3 loop: CASSHGKRTGGKNTEAFF. For the CDR3, the DNA is TGCGCCAGCAGCCACGGAAAGCGCACAGGGGGAAAGAACACTGAAGCTTTCTTT.

Turning to this clone: Compared with germline, one end of the junction differs, possibly owing to a read error. The CDR3: CASSLMQTYSEQFF. CDR3 DNA: TGTGCCAGCAGCTTGATGCAGACCTACAGTGAGCAGTTCTTC. The chain employs TRBV5-4 and TRBJ2-1; no clear D. The CDR3 extends over 14 amino acids. CDR1 SGHNT and CDR2 YYREEE come from the germline V gene (reference sequence).

The chain recombines TRBV7-9 with TRBJ2-1; maybe TRBD2 (6 bases). V was pared by 5 bases and J by 4 bases, with 12 bases between. CDR1 and CDR2 (germline): SEHNR, FQNEAQ (reference sequence). CDR3 length: 14 residues. DNA of the CDR3: TGTGCCAGCAGCGAGGAGGGATATTACAATGAGCAGTTCTTC. This codes for CASSEEGYYNEQFF.

This clone was detected once. The CDR3 sequence is CASSPGDQPQHF. CDR3 nucleotide sequence: TGTGCCAGCTCACCAGGAGATCAGCCCCAGCATTTT. The rearrangement links TRBV18 to TRBJ1-5; D gene ambiguous. This CDR3 has 12 amino acids. The germline V and J ends were trimmed by 2 bases and 5 bases, with 4 bases remaining between them. CDR1 and CDR2 from the germline V gene are KGHSH and LQKENI.

V and J are TRBV29-1 and TRBJ1-6; no clear D gene. This CDR3 is built from 12 residues. The germline V gene encodes CDR1 SQVTM and CDR2 ANQGSEA. With 3 bases removed from V and 12 bases from J, the gap between germline ends came to 12 bases. The CDR3 region has the DNA TGCAGCGTTGAGAGGTACCGGGAACCCCTCCACTTT. Amino acid sequence: CSVERYREPLHF.

The chain employs TRBV5-6 and TRBJ2-7, with D possibly TRBD2 on 6 matching bases. The length of the CDR3 is 15 residues. Trimming removed 3 bases from V and 2 bases from J, with 15 bases in between. The V gene's germline CDR1 is SGHDT and CDR2 YYEEEE. The CDR3 protein is CASSWVGGDAYEQYF. The CDR3 DNA reads TGTGCCAGCAGCTGGGTGGGAGGTGATGCCTACGAGCAGTACTTC.

This chain joins TRBV5-1 and TRBJ1-2; possible D gene TRBD1, 5 bases. The CDR3 contains 17 residues. The V end was cut by 4 bases, the J end by 5 bases, with 24 bases between. The germline V gene has CDR1 SGHRS and CDR2 YFSETQ. In nucleotides, the CDR3 is TGCGCCAGCAGCGGAACCCCCGGGGAAGGAGGGGAGTATGGCTACACCTTC. Translated: CASSGTPGEGGEYGYTF.

This clone was detected a few times. The chain links TRBV3-1 (or the pseudogene TRBV3-2) to TRBJ2-1; 7 bases are shared with TRBD2. Germline CDR1 LGHDT, CDR2 YNNKEL (reference sequence). The CDR3 runs to 15 residues. V lost 1 base, J lost 7 bases, and 7 bases stayed unmatched. In DNA, the CDR3 is TGTGCCAGCAGCCAAGGGCTAGCGGAGTCAAATGAGCAGTTCTTC. Protein: CASSQGLAESNEQFF.

This chain joins TRBV29-1 and TRBJ1-4, with D maybe TRBD1 (6 bases). The CDR3 runs 13 residues. The V end lost 6 bases, the J end lost 8 bases, and 16 bases lay between the germline ends. Germline CDR1 reads SQVTM; CDR2 reads ANQGSEA. The CDR3 nucleotides read TGCAGCGTATACACAGGGCTGGGGGAAAAACTGTTTTTT. Translation: CSVYTGLGEKLFF.

The rearrangement joins TRBV9 to TRBJ2-1, with 8 positions matching TRBD2. V dropped 4 bases and J dropped 0; count of bases not matched to a gene: 9. In germline, CDR1 is SGDLS, CDR2 YYNGEE. The CDR3 has 17 residues. CDR3 bases: TGTGCCAGCAGCCGAACTAGCGGAGGCAGCTCCTACAATGAGCAGTTCTTC. This encodes CASSRTSGGSSYNEQFF.

V gene TRBV29-1 combines with J gene TRBJ2-1; 9 bases fit TRBD2. The germline V gene encodes CDR1 SQVTM and CDR2 ANQGSEA. The CDR3 is 17 amino acids. Trimming removed 4 bases from V and 0 bases from J; junction bases left unmatched: 10. CDR3 in DNA: TGCAGCGTTGGGCTTCTAGCGGGGAAAAGCTCCTACAATGAGCAGTTCTTC. Translation: CSVGLLAGKSSYNEQFF.